The sequence of this TCR beta chain was determined in a study of PD-L1 blockade in urothelial cancer. TCRdb's table, derived via immunoSEQ multiplex PCR, lists solely in-frame clones and lacks some. The sample has 35,000 to 40,000 clones; around nine tenths are singletons. Indicated time point: peripheral blood 6 weeks after treatment start. Germline CDR1 reads LNHDA; CDR2 reads SQIVND (reference sequence). This CDR3 spans 14 amino acids. With 6 bases removed from V and 8 bases from J, the gap between germline ends came to 14 bases. The chain combines TRBV19 with TRBJ1-6, with D maybe TRBD1 (5 bases). The sequences come from PBMCs, collected around atezolizumab (anti-PD-L1) treatment. This TCR came from a man aged 60-69 years with urothelial cancer. CDR3 DNA sequence: TGTGCCAGTAGCCCCAGCGGGGCTTATTCACCCCTCCACTTT. It specifies CASSPSGAYSPLHF.